The clone carrying this T cell receptor (beta chain) was picked up many times. No antigen is known for it. The data are from a study of Graves' ophthalmopathy and Graves' hyperthyroidism. Germline CDR1 reads ENHRY; CDR2 reads SYGVKD. This CDR3 has 14 residues. V trimming: 0 bases; J trimming: 5 bases; junction bases outside the gene matches: 3. Amplification of the TCR beta CDR3 regions used RNA transcripts (as template). Following a first-round RT-PCR that used HTBI primers, a second-round multiplex PCR was carried out. Via MiXCR, TCRdb re-called the multiplex PCR reads, giving one row per CDR3 protein. The sample has under 350,000 distinct CDR3 sequences, under 20% seen once. The study's findings and limits: Cross-validated, the 13-signature model showed 87.88%/81.08% sensitivity/specificity, and 80%/75% in the test set. Blood also contained most of the expanded thyroid clonotypes above 0.001 frequency.

In donors with ophthalmopathy, activity was moderate-to-severe, with CAS ≥3, NOSPECS ≥4 and duration under 3 months. Fresh peripheral blood (approximately 10 ml) yielded the PBMCs. This TCR was sampled from an adult man with Graves' ophthalmopathy. Sequencing input: peripheral blood. V and J are TRBV10-3 and TRBJ2-5; TRBD1 aligns across 7 bases. The CDR3: CAISESGQLETQYF. In DNA, the CDR3 is TGTGCCATCAGTGAGTCGGGACAGCTGGAGACCCAGTACTTC.